This T cell receptor beta chain derives from a study of vaccination and CD4 T cells after COVID-19. Study-wide context: Cultures that served as controls received a CEFX pool, an HIV-1 Nef pool, or no peptide. Study results and limitations: It was observed that, in convalescent patients, a median approximately 86% of reactive clones arose only post-vaccination. Going from roughly 22 to 38, median SARS-CoV-2-reactive clonotypes did not rise significantly.

CDR3 length: 11 residues. CDR1 and CDR2 (germline): DFQATT, SNEGSKA (reference sequence). Trimming took 1 base from V and 2 from J, leaving 3 bases between them. Comments on this clonotype: The antigen remains undetermined.

Treatment given: approximately nine-day PBMC culture with coronavirus spike peptide pools or control peptides (ViraFEST assay). The Oncomine TCR Beta short-read assay sequenced DNA from cultured CD4+ T cells. Using its own MiXCR run on the PCR reads, TCRdb lists one record per CDR3 protein. The sample has under 9,500 distinct CDR3 sequences; around 54% are singletons. The chain links TRBV20-1 to TRBJ2-7; D gene uncertain. The source is a human donor who had recovered from COVID-19. Sequenced sample: CD4+ T cells from blood, cultured in vitro. The CDR3 here is CSARGTYEQYF. In DNA form, the CDR3 reads TGCAGTGCTAGAGGAACCTACGAGCAGTACTTC.